These T cell receptor beta chains were read from a single sample in a study of blood T cell repertoires in COVID-19. Produced via immunoSEQ multiplex PCR; TCRdb's table is partial and in-frame only. Seen here are approximately 97,000 clones, around four fifths observed once, and the top ten hold 9.5% to 10%. Sequenced material: peripheral blood. These receptors all stem from a middle-aged man with active or convalescent COVID-19. The CDR3 runs from the conserved cysteine through the conserved F or W. A D gene is named only where the DNA matches it firmly. Size values are once, few and many counts, or a class for expanded clones, and some rows have none.

abundance: NA
j_gene: TRBJ1-4
d_gene: TRBD1
v_gene: TRBV5-1
CDR3nt: TGCGCCAGCAGCGATACAGGGGGGAGTGCTAATGAAAAACTGTTTTTT
CDR3aa: CASSDTGGSANEKLFF

abundance: NA
j_gene: TRBJ1-5
d_gene: NA
v_gene: TRBV19
CDR3nt: TGTGCCAGTACCGACAGTGCCGATCAGCCCCAGCATTTT
CDR3aa: CASTDSADQPQHF

abundance: NA
j_gene: TRBJ2-7
d_gene: NA
v_gene: TRBV5-5
CDR3nt: TGTGCCAGCAGCTTGGCCTTCTCAGAGAGGGAGCAGTACTTC
CDR3aa: CASSLAFSEREQYF

abundance: NA
j_gene: TRBJ2-7
d_gene: TRBD1
v_gene: TRBV30
CDR3nt: TGTGCCTGCCCCGGGACAGGGACAGTGAAAGTTTTC
CDR3aa: CACPGTGTVKVF

abundance: NA
j_gene: TRBJ1-1
d_gene: NA
v_gene: TRBV11-2
CDR3nt: TGTGCCAGCAGCTTAAGCGGAGGAGTAGGAACTGAAGCTTTCTTT
CDR3aa: CASSLSGGVGTEAFF

abundance: NA
j_gene: TRBJ1-5
d_gene: TRBD1
v_gene: TRBV2
CDR3nt: TGTGCCAGCAGTGAAGCGACAGGGGATGGGGTTCAGCCCCAGCATTTT
CDR3aa: CASSEATGDGVQPQHF

abundance: NA
j_gene: TRBJ2-3
d_gene: TRBD2
v_gene: TRBV4-2
CDR3nt: TGTGCCAGCAGCCACATAGCGGGGGGGCAAGATACGCAGTATTTT
CDR3aa: CASSHIAGGQDTQYF

abundance: NA
j_gene: TRBJ2-1
d_gene: NA
v_gene: TRBV5-4
CDR3nt: TGTGCCAGCACCTTGGGAGGTTACAATGAGCAGTTCTTC
CDR3aa: CASTLGGYNEQFF

abundance: NA
j_gene: TRBJ2-1
d_gene: TRBD1
v_gene: TRBV4-3
CDR3nt: TGCGCCAGCAGCCCCATACCGGACAGGACCTACAATGAGCAGTTCTTC
CDR3aa: CASSPIPDRTYNEQFF

abundance: NA
j_gene: TRBJ2-7
d_gene: NA
v_gene: TRBV19
CDR3nt: TGTGCCAGTAGTGCCCCGGGACAAACATACGAGCAGTACTTC
CDR3aa: CASSAPGQTYEQYF

abundance: NA
j_gene: TRBJ2-1
d_gene: TRBD2
v_gene: TRBV7-2
CDR3nt: TGTGCCAGCAGCTTAGCCGGGACTAGCGGGGACCGAGAGCAGTTCTTC
CDR3aa: CASSLAGTSGDREQFF

abundance: NA
j_gene: TRBJ2-7
d_gene: NA
v_gene: TRBV6-1
CDR3nt: TGTGCCAGCAGTGCATACCCGGGGGACGTGGCCTACGAGCAGTACTTC
CDR3aa: CASSAYPGDVAYEQYF

abundance: NA
j_gene: TRBJ2-1
d_gene: TRBD2
v_gene: TRBV27
CDR3nt: TGTGCCACCGTCCCGGGACTAGGGTCCTACAATGAGCAGTTCTTC
CDR3aa: CATVPGLGSYNEQFF

abundance: NA
j_gene: TRBJ1-6
d_gene: NA
v_gene: TRBV3-1/TRBV3-2
CDR3nt: TGTGCCAGCAGCCAACGGGTCTCCTATAATTCACCCCTCCACTTT
CDR3aa: CASSQRVSYNSPLHF

abundance: NA
j_gene: TRBJ1-1
d_gene: TRBD1
v_gene: TRBV18
CDR3nt: TGTGCCAGCTCACTAAACCCACAGGGGGTTCCTGAAGCTTTCTTT
CDR3aa: CASSLNPQGVPEAFF

abundance: NA
j_gene: TRBJ2-5
d_gene: TRBD2
v_gene: TRBV9
CDR3nt: TGTGCCAGCAGCGTAAGATGGGGGGGCCAAGAGACCCAGTACTTC
CDR3aa: CASSVRWGGQETQYF

abundance: NA
j_gene: TRBJ1-2
d_gene: NA
v_gene: TRBV30
CDR3nt: TGTGCCTGGAACGGGGACTATGGCTACACCTTC
CDR3aa: CAWNGDYGYTF

abundance: NA
j_gene: TRBJ2-3
d_gene: TRBD2
v_gene: TRBV27
CDR3nt: TGTGCCAGCAGTTTAGGGCGGGGGGCTGGGGATACGCAGTATTTT
CDR3aa: CASSLGRGAGDTQYF

abundance: NA
j_gene: TRBJ2-3
d_gene: TRBD2
v_gene: TRBV24-1
CDR3nt: TGTGCCACCAGTGACCCATGGTCTAGCGGGGGGCCAGATACGCAGTATTTT
CDR3aa: CATSDPWSSGGPDTQYF

abundance: NA
j_gene: TRBJ2-7
d_gene: NA
v_gene: TRBV18
CDR3nt: TGTGCCAGCTCACCACCACAGGGTCCAACAGTCGGTCGCGAGCAGTACTTC
CDR3aa: CASSPPQGPTVGREQYF

abundance: NA
j_gene: TRBJ2-2
d_gene: TRBD1
v_gene: TRBV7-3
CDR3nt: TGTGCCAGCAGCTTAAGCGGGCTGGGACAGGGGCGAACCGGGGAGCTGTTTTTT
CDR3aa: CASSLSGLGQGRTGELFF

abundance: NA
j_gene: TRBJ2-4
d_gene: TRBD1
v_gene: TRBV18
CDR3nt: TGTGCCAGCTCACCTCAAGGGACAGGGGGTAGGAAAAACATTCAGTACTTC
CDR3aa: CASSPQGTGGRKNIQYF

abundance: NA
j_gene: TRBJ2-3
d_gene: TRBD2
v_gene: TRBV6-1
CDR3nt: TGTGCCAGCAGTGAACTCGGGGGGTTGCCAGATACGCAGTATTTT
CDR3aa: CASSELGGLPDTQYF

abundance: NA
j_gene: TRBJ1-5
d_gene: TRBD1
v_gene: TRBV4-2
CDR3nt: TGTGCCAGCAGCCAAGAGACAGGGTGGGTCAATCAGCCCCAGCATTTT
CDR3aa: CASSQETGWVNQPQHF

abundance: once
j_gene: TRBJ2-7
d_gene: NA
v_gene: TRBV18
CDR3nt: TGTGCCAGCTCACCATCAGAGGCAATTTCCTACGAGCAGTACTTC
CDR3aa: CASSPSEAISYEQYF

abundance: NA
j_gene: TRBJ1-2
d_gene: TRBD1
v_gene: TRBV7-2
CDR3nt: TGTGCCAGCAGCTTAGCAACAGGGGGTGGCTACACCTTC
CDR3aa: CASSLATGGGYTF

abundance: NA
j_gene: TRBJ2-7
d_gene: TRBD1
v_gene: TRBV6-5
CDR3nt: TGTGCCAGCAGTAACACCAGGGGGCCTCCCTACGAGCAGTACTTC
CDR3aa: CASSNTRGPPYEQYF

abundance: NA
j_gene: TRBJ2-3
d_gene: NA
v_gene: TRBV5-4
CDR3nt: TGTGCCAGCAGCTTGGACAGGCACACAGATACGCAGTATTTT
CDR3aa: CASSLDRHTDTQYF

abundance: NA
j_gene: TRBJ1-1
d_gene: TRBD1
v_gene: TRBV12-3/TRBV12-4
CDR3nt: TGTGCCAGCAGACCGACAGGGCGCACTGAAGCTTTCTTT
CDR3aa: CASRPTGRTEAFF

abundance: NA
j_gene: TRBJ2-7
d_gene: TRBD2
v_gene: TRBV7-2
CDR3nt: TGTGCCAGCAGCACCCTAGCGGGGCGCTACGAGCAGTACTTC
CDR3aa: CASSTLAGRYEQYF

abundance: NA
j_gene: TRBJ1-2
d_gene: TRBD1
v_gene: TRBV19
CDR3nt: TGTGCCAGTAGTATGGACAGGGTGGGCTACACCTTC
CDR3aa: CASSMDRVGYTF

abundance: few
j_gene: TRBJ2-5
d_gene: TRBD1
v_gene: TRBV19
CDR3nt: TGTGCCAGTAGTATACGGGGACAGGGTGGGCCCCAAGAGACCCAGTACTTC
CDR3aa: CASSIRGQGGPQETQYF

abundance: NA
j_gene: TRBJ1-4
d_gene: NA
v_gene: TRBV20-1
CDR3nt: TGCAGTGCTAGTCGGGTAGTGTATGAAAAACTGTTTTTT
CDR3aa: CSASRVVYEKLFF

abundance: NA
j_gene: TRBJ2-7
d_gene: TRBD1
v_gene: TRBV19
CDR3nt: TGTGCCAGTAGTATAGTTGGGACAGGGCCCTACGAGCAGTACTTC
CDR3aa: CASSIVGTGPYEQYF

abundance: NA
j_gene: TRBJ1-2
d_gene: TRBD1
v_gene: TRBV4-3
CDR3nt: TGCGCCAGCAGCCAAGGTGGACAGGGGGCGCGGTATGGCTACACCTTC
CDR3aa: CASSQGGQGARYGYTF

abundance: NA
j_gene: TRBJ1-1
d_gene: NA
v_gene: TRBV11-1
CDR3nt: TGTGCCAGCAGCCTGCCAGGGTGGGAGAACACTGAAGCTTTCTTT
CDR3aa: CASSLPGWENTEAFF

abundance: NA
j_gene: TRBJ1-5
d_gene: TRBD1
v_gene: TRBV7-8
CDR3nt: TGTGCCAGCAGCTTGACAGGGGACAATCAGCCCCAGCATTTT
CDR3aa: CASSLTGDNQPQHF

abundance: NA
j_gene: TRBJ1-1
d_gene: NA
v_gene: TRBV6-2/TRBV6-3
CDR3nt: TGTGCCAGCAGTCCATTACAGGGCTGGGGGATGAACACTGAAGCTTTCTTT
CDR3aa: CASSPLQGWGMNTEAFF

abundance: once
j_gene: TRBJ2-5
d_gene: NA
v_gene: TRBV18
CDR3nt: TGTGCCAGCTCACCATTGTCTCCCGGGGTACAAGAGACCCAGTACTTC
CDR3aa: CASSPLSPGVQETQYF

abundance: NA
j_gene: TRBJ2-5
d_gene: NA
v_gene: TRBV19
CDR3nt: TGTGCCAGTAGTGGGCGCGAGACCCAGTACTTC
CDR3aa: CASSGRETQYF

abundance: few
j_gene: TRBJ2-1
d_gene: NA
v_gene: TRBV7-2
CDR3nt: TGTGCCAGCAGCTTAGAAGGCGACAGCTCCTACAATGAGCAGTTCTTC
CDR3aa: CASSLEGDSSYNEQFF

abundance: NA
j_gene: TRBJ2-3
d_gene: NA
v_gene: TRBV10-1
CDR3nt: TGCGCCAGCAGTGAGTCGGCCGATACGCAGTATTTT
CDR3aa: CASSESADTQYF

abundance: NA
j_gene: TRBJ1-5
d_gene: NA
v_gene: TRBV10-3
CDR3nt: TGTGCCGCGAAAACAGAGGGTCAGCCCCAGCATTTT
CDR3aa: CAAKTEGQPQHF

abundance: NA
j_gene: TRBJ2-3
d_gene: TRBD1
v_gene: TRBV27
CDR3nt: TGTGCCAGCAGTTTTCTGGGACAGTGGAACACAGATACGCAGTATTTT
CDR3aa: CASSFLGQWNTDTQYF

abundance: NA
j_gene: TRBJ1-3
d_gene: NA
v_gene: TRBV7-2
CDR3nt: TGTGCCAGCAAACTACAGAAAACGGGGGGAAACACCATATATTTT
CDR3aa: CASKLQKTGGNTIYF